Listed below are T cell receptor beta chains from one sample, sequenced in a study of intratumoral heterogeneity in liver cancer. TCRdb's copy holds only in-frame clones and misses some; the assay was immunoSEQ multiplex PCR. The sample lists about 20,000 clones; around 78% were seen once. The input for sequencing was tumor-adjacent normal tissue, taken before any cancer treatment. These receptors all stem from a woman in her sixties or seventies with hepatocellular carcinoma. Both conserved end residues are part of each CDR3. Each record gives: J gene, V gene, D gene, clone size, CDR3 DNA, CDR3 protein. D genes are given only for firm matches. Clone size appears in some rows only: once, few, many, or a class for an expanded clone.

J gene: TRBJ2-3; V gene: TRBV28; D gene: NA; clone size: NA; CDR3 DNA: TGTGCCAGCAGTTCGGCGACAGATACGCAGTATTTT; CDR3 protein: CASSSATDTQYF
J gene: TRBJ2-2; V gene: TRBV24-1; D gene: NA; clone size: NA; CDR3 DNA: TGTGCCACCACCGATGAGGGCGGGGAGCTGTTTTTT; CDR3 protein: CATTDEGGELFF
J gene: TRBJ2-2; V gene: TRBV9; D gene: TRBD2; clone size: NA; CDR3 DNA: TGTGCCAGCAGCCCCACTAGCGGGAACGGGGAGCTGTTTTTT; CDR3 protein: CASSPTSGNGELFF
J gene: TRBJ2-3; V gene: TRBV9; D gene: NA; clone size: NA; CDR3 DNA: TGTGCCAGCAGCCCAAGGACGGGAGAGTTGGCAGATACGCAGTATTTT; CDR3 protein: CASSPRTGELADTQYF
J gene: TRBJ2-7; V gene: TRBV24-1; D gene: NA; clone size: NA; CDR3 DNA: TGTGCCACCAGTGATTTCGGGACGGGTCTCGACGAGCAGTACTTC; CDR3 protein: CATSDFGTGLDEQYF
J gene: TRBJ2-2; V gene: TRBV7-8; D gene: TRBD1; clone size: NA; CDR3 DNA: TGTGCCAGCAGCTCCGACAGGGGGAATAGCGGGGAGCTGTTTTTT; CDR3 protein: CASSSDRGNSGELFF
J gene: TRBJ2-2; V gene: TRBV25-1; D gene: NA; clone size: NA; CDR3 DNA: TGTGCCAGCAGCCAGGGACCATCGACCGGGGAGCTGTTTTTT; CDR3 protein: CASSQGPSTGELFF
J gene: TRBJ1-4; V gene: TRBV7-9; D gene: NA; clone size: NA; CDR3 DNA: TGTGCCAGCAGCTTAGTCGGGACTAATGAAAAACTGTTTTTT; CDR3 protein: CASSLVGTNEKLFF
J gene: TRBJ2-1; V gene: TRBV7-3; D gene: TRBD2; clone size: NA; CDR3 DNA: TGTGCCAGCAGCCGACTAGCGGGAGTCAATGAGCAGTTCTTC; CDR3 protein: CASSRLAGVNEQFF
J gene: TRBJ2-4; V gene: TRBV6-6; D gene: TRBD1; clone size: NA; CDR3 DNA: TGTGCCAGCAGTCGACAGGGGGCGCTGACCTTAGCCAAAAACATTCAGTACTTC; CDR3 protein: CASSRQGALTLAKNIQYF
J gene: TRBJ2-2; V gene: TRBV5-4; D gene: NA; clone size: NA; CDR3 DNA: TGTGCCAGCAGCTTGTCAGGGGCCGGGGAGCTGTTTTTT; CDR3 protein: CASSLSGAGELFF
J gene: TRBJ2-1; V gene: TRBV6-1; D gene: NA; clone size: once; CDR3 DNA: TGTGCCAGCAGTGAAGAAGGCGGAGCATACAATGAGCAGTTCTTC; CDR3 protein: CASSEEGGAYNEQFF
J gene: TRBJ1-3; V gene: TRBV7-6; D gene: NA; clone size: NA; CDR3 DNA: TGTGCCAGCAGCCCCGACATCTCTGGAAACACCATATATTTT; CDR3 protein: CASSPDISGNTIYF
J gene: TRBJ1-2; V gene: TRBV5-1; D gene: NA; clone size: few; CDR3 DNA: TGCGCCAGCAGTCCACAGGGAGCTAACTATGGCTACACCTTC; CDR3 protein: CASSPQGANYGYTF
J gene: TRBJ1-1; V gene: TRBV29-1; D gene: NA; clone size: NA; CDR3 DNA: TGCAGCCTTGCAGAGGCCACTGAAGCTTTCTTT; CDR3 protein: CSLAEATEAFF
J gene: TRBJ1-1; V gene: TRBV29-1; D gene: TRBD1; clone size: NA; CDR3 DNA: TGCAGCGTGAGGGGGGACAGGGGTCTGGGGAACACTGAAGCTTTCTTT; CDR3 protein: CSVRGDRGLGNTEAFF
J gene: TRBJ1-3; V gene: TRBV6-2/TRBV6-3; D gene: NA; clone size: NA; CDR3 DNA: TGTGCCAGCAGTTTAGGGAGCTCTGGAAACACCATATATTTT; CDR3 protein: CASSLGSSGNTIYF
J gene: TRBJ1-5; V gene: TRBV30; D gene: NA; clone size: NA; CDR3 DNA: TGTGCCTGGAGTGGACGGTATAGCAATCAGCCCCAGCATTTT; CDR3 protein: CAWSGRYSNQPQHF
J gene: TRBJ2-5; V gene: TRBV6-6; D gene: TRBD2; clone size: NA; CDR3 DNA: TGTGCCAGCAGTACGACTAGCGGGGGGGCAGGGACCCAGTACTTC; CDR3 protein: CASSTTSGGAGTQYF
J gene: TRBJ2-3; V gene: TRBV27; D gene: TRBD1; clone size: NA; CDR3 DNA: TGTGCCAGCAGTAGACAGGGACGCACAGATACGCAGTATTTT; CDR3 protein: CASSRQGRTDTQYF
J gene: TRBJ2-1; V gene: TRBV28; D gene: NA; clone size: NA; CDR3 DNA: TGTGCCAGCAGTTTCTGGACCAACGGGGTCAATGAGCAGTTCTTC; CDR3 protein: CASSFWTNGVNEQFF
J gene: TRBJ1-5; V gene: TRBV30; D gene: NA; clone size: NA; CDR3 DNA: TGTGCCTGGAGTGCCGGGATAGGCAATCAGCCCCAGCATTTT; CDR3 protein: CAWSAGIGNQPQHF
J gene: TRBJ2-5; V gene: TRBV27; D gene: NA; clone size: few; CDR3 DNA: TGTGCCAGCAGTTTATCACCTCCCCAGTTCCCCCAGTACTTC; CDR3 protein: CASSLSPPQFPQYF
J gene: TRBJ2-2; V gene: TRBV24-1; D gene: NA; clone size: once; CDR3 DNA: TGTGCCACCAGTGATGATACGACAGGCACCGGGGAGCTGTTTTTT; CDR3 protein: CATSDDTTGTGELFF
J gene: TRBJ2-1; V gene: TRBV4-2; D gene: NA; clone size: NA; CDR3 DNA: TGTGCCAGCAGCCAAGAGCGGAACTCCTACAATGAGCAGTTCTTC; CDR3 protein: CASSQERNSYNEQFF
J gene: TRBJ1-4; V gene: TRBV7-8; D gene: NA; clone size: NA; CDR3 DNA: TGTGCCAGCAGCCTAGGGACAGAAAAACTGTTTTTT; CDR3 protein: CASSLGTEKLFF
J gene: TRBJ2-7; V gene: TRBV5-1; D gene: TRBD2; clone size: NA; CDR3 DNA: TGCGCCAGCCTTTTAGCGGGGAGCTCCTACGAGCAGTACTTC; CDR3 protein: CASLLAGSSYEQYF
J gene: TRBJ1-2; V gene: TRBV19; D gene: NA; clone size: NA; CDR3 DNA: TGTGCCAGTAGTATAGCAAGGGGGGACTATGGCTACACCTTC; CDR3 protein: CASSIARGDYGYTF
J gene: TRBJ1-1; V gene: TRBV3-1/TRBV3-2; D gene: NA; clone size: NA; CDR3 DNA: TGTGCCAGCAGCCCCCCGGGAGTCATGAACACTGAAGCTTTCTTT; CDR3 protein: CASSPPGVMNTEAFF
J gene: TRBJ2-1; V gene: TRBV25-1; D gene: NA; clone size: NA; CDR3 DNA: TGTGCCAGCGCCTGCCACCAAACGGACCGACCCTATGAGCAGTTCTTC; CDR3 protein: CASACHQTDRPYEQFF
J gene: TRBJ2-5; V gene: TRBV7-2; D gene: TRBD1; clone size: NA; CDR3 DNA: TGTGCCAGCAGCTTAGCGGCCGGACAGGGCGGAGAGACCCAGTACTTC; CDR3 protein: CASSLAAGQGGETQYF
J gene: TRBJ1-2; V gene: TRBV4-2; D gene: NA; clone size: NA; CDR3 DNA: TGTGCCAGCAGCCAAGATCCCGGGGTTAACTATGGCTACACCTTC; CDR3 protein: CASSQDPGVNYGYTF
J gene: TRBJ1-5; V gene: TRBV15; D gene: NA; clone size: NA; CDR3 DNA: TGTGCCACCAGCAGAGGGGGGCCGACAGGAACTCAGCCCCAGCATTTT; CDR3 protein: CATSRGGPTGTQPQHF
J gene: TRBJ2-5; V gene: TRBV7-2; D gene: NA; clone size: NA; CDR3 DNA: TGTGCCAGCAGCCCTCAAGAGACCCAGTACTTC; CDR3 protein: CASSPQETQYF
J gene: TRBJ2-3; V gene: TRBV19; D gene: NA; clone size: NA; CDR3 DNA: TGTGCCACCGCCGGACTACCGACAGATACGCAGTATTTT; CDR3 protein: CATAGLPTDTQYF
J gene: TRBJ2-5; V gene: TRBV2; D gene: NA; clone size: once; CDR3 DNA: TGTGCCAGCGTGGACAGGGGTTTTGGAAGCGGGAGAGAGACCCAGTACTTC; CDR3 protein: CASVDRGFGSGRETQYF
J gene: TRBJ2-1; V gene: TRBV12-3/TRBV12-4; D gene: NA; clone size: NA; CDR3 DNA: TGTGCCAGCAGTTCCGGGACCCCTGAGCAGTTCTTC; CDR3 protein: CASSSGTPEQFF
J gene: TRBJ1-3; V gene: TRBV5-4; D gene: NA; clone size: NA; CDR3 DNA: TGTGCCAGCAGCTTGGGTGCTGGAAACACCATATATTTT; CDR3 protein: CASSLGAGNTIYF
J gene: TRBJ2-2; V gene: TRBV19; D gene: NA; clone size: NA; CDR3 DNA: TGTGCCAGTACCCGGGGGGCGGAGACGAACACCGGGGAGCTGTTTTTT; CDR3 protein: CASTRGAETNTGELFF
J gene: TRBJ2-1; V gene: TRBV5-1; D gene: NA; clone size: NA; CDR3 DNA: TGCGCCAGCAGCGAGGGACCTGACCGCGATGAGCAGTTCTTC; CDR3 protein: CASSEGPDRDEQFF
J gene: TRBJ1-1; V gene: TRBV4-1; D gene: NA; clone size: NA; CDR3 DNA: TGCGCCAGCAGCCAAGAGGGTTTGAACACTGAAGCTTTCTTT; CDR3 protein: CASSQEGLNTEAFF
J gene: TRBJ2-7; V gene: TRBV15; D gene: NA; clone size: few; CDR3 DNA: TGTGCCACCAGCAGAGATCCGGCCTACGAGCAGTACTTC; CDR3 protein: CATSRDPAYEQYF
J gene: TRBJ2-7; V gene: TRBV9; D gene: NA; clone size: NA; CDR3 DNA: TGTGCCAGCAGCGTAGAGGGAGGAGGCGAGCAGTACTTC; CDR3 protein: CASSVEGGGEQYF
J gene: TRBJ1-6; V gene: TRBV5-1; D gene: NA; clone size: once; CDR3 DNA: TGCGCCAGCAGCTTCGGTCCGACAGGAGGCAATTCACCCCTCCACTTT; CDR3 protein: CASSFGPTGGNSPLHF
J gene: TRBJ1-1; V gene: TRBV19; D gene: TRBD1; clone size: NA; CDR3 DNA: TGTGCCAGTAGTACCCGGACAGGGCGGGACACTGAAGCTTTCTTT; CDR3 protein: CASSTRTGRDTEAFF
J gene: TRBJ1-1; V gene: TRBV10-3; D gene: TRBD1; clone size: NA; CDR3 DNA: TGTGCCATTGCAGGGGGGACTGAAGCTTTCTTT; CDR3 protein: CAIAGGTEAFF
J gene: TRBJ2-1; V gene: TRBV9; D gene: NA; clone size: NA; CDR3 DNA: TGTGCCAGCAGCGGGGGATCCTACAATGAGCAGTTCTTC; CDR3 protein: CASSGGSYNEQFF
J gene: TRBJ1-4; V gene: TRBV6-1; D gene: NA; clone size: NA; CDR3 DNA: TGTGCCAGCAGTGAAGGGGCAACTAATGAAAAACTGTTTTTT; CDR3 protein: CASSEGATNEKLFF
J gene: TRBJ2-2; V gene: TRBV12-3/TRBV12-4; D gene: NA; clone size: NA; CDR3 DNA: TGTGCCAGCAGTTTAGATGGTCGCGGGGAGCTGTTTTTT; CDR3 protein: CASSLDGRGELFF
J gene: TRBJ2-3; V gene: TRBV30; D gene: TRBD2; clone size: once; CDR3 DNA: TGTGCCTGGAGTGTACCAGCGGGGGTCGCAGATACGCAGTATTTT; CDR3 protein: CAWSVPAGVADTQYF
J gene: TRBJ2-7; V gene: TRBV30; D gene: NA; clone size: NA; CDR3 DNA: TGTGCCTGGAGAGAAAAAACCGGGCCCAGATACGAGCAGTACTTC; CDR3 protein: CAWREKTGPRYEQYF
J gene: TRBJ1-2; V gene: TRBV7-8; D gene: NA; clone size: NA; CDR3 DNA: TGTGCCAGCAGCTTAGACGGAGGGAACTATGGCTACACCTTC; CDR3 protein: CASSLDGGNYGYTF
J gene: TRBJ2-7; V gene: TRBV29-1; D gene: TRBD1; clone size: NA; CDR3 DNA: TGCAGCGTTGCCGGACAGGGGAACGAGCAGTACTTC; CDR3 protein: CSVAGQGNEQYF